The 20 T cell receptor beta chains presented below share a single source sample, sequenced in a study of blood T cell repertoires in COVID-19. TCRdb's copy holds only in-frame clones and misses some; the assay was immunoSEQ multiplex PCR. The data show approximately 170,000 clones, about four fifths seen once. Sequencing used peripheral blood. The receptors originated from a man aged 60 to 69 with active or convalescent COVID-19.

The gene calls are TRBV7-2 and TRBJ1-1, with TRBD1 matching 7 bases. CDR1 is SGHTA, CDR2 FQGNSA, per germline. V was clipped by 3 bases and J by 5 bases; unmatched bases: 6. The CDR3 totals 14 residues. DNA for the CDR3: TGTGCCAGCAGCTTTATGACAGGGTGGACTGAAGCTTTCTTT. It encodes CASSFMTGWTEAFF. The entire variable domain, with the rest obtained from reference TRBV7-2 and TRBJ1-1, is as follows: GAGVSQSPSNKVTEKGKDVELRCDPISGHTALYWYRQSLGQGLEFLIYFQGNSAPDKSGLPSDRFSAERTGGSVSTLTIQRTQQEDSAVYLCASSFMTGWTEAFFGQGTRLTVV.

This chain joins TRBV9 and TRBJ1-5, with 12 bases matching TRBD1. From germline, CDR1 is SGDLS and CDR2 YYNGEE. Unmatched junction bases numbered 2, after V lost 0 bases and J lost 7 bases. The CDR3 has 15 amino acids. The CDR3 DNA is TGTGCCAGCAGCGTAGAGGGGACAGGGGGCCAGCCCCAGCATTTT. Its protein product is CASSVEGTGGQPQHF.

This sequence joins TRBV15 and TRBJ2-3, with 8 bases fitting TRBD2. This CDR3 is 15 amino acids long. J was trimmed by 5 bases and V by 6 bases; bases with no gene match: 10. Germline V CDR1 and CDR2: LNHNV, YYDKDF (reference sequence). For the CDR3, the DNA is TGTGCCACCAGGGACAAGGGACTAGTTGAAGATACGCAGTATTTT. Protein: CATRDKGLVEDTQYF.

The chain joins TRBV5-1 to TRBJ2-1; TRBD1 might be the D (6 bases). The CDR3 is 14 residues long. Germline V gene data show CDR1 as SGHRS and CDR2 as YFSETQ. V was clipped by 6 bases and J by 6 bases, with 16 bases between them. The CDR3 loop reads CASNQPGQSNEQFF. The CDR3 nucleotides read TGCGCCAGCAACCAACCCGGACAGTCCAATGAGCAGTTCTTC.

The J gene is TRBJ2-7, the V gene TRBV6-1; TRBD1 is a possible D gene (5 bases). CDR1 is MNHNS, CDR2 SASEGT, per germline. The CDR3 spans 14 residues. Trimming cost V 2 bases and J 0 bases, with 8 bases left between them. The CDR3 is CASSERGISYEQYF. CDR3 in DNA: TGTGCCAGCAGTGAAAGGGGCATCTCCTACGAGCAGTACTTC.

V gene TRBV5-1 combines with J gene TRBJ2-7, with D tentatively TRBD1 (6 bases). Germline loops: CDR1 SGHRS, CDR2 YFSETQ. Between the trimmed V and J ends, which lost 3 bases and 2 bases, there was a span of 9 bases. The CDR3 length is 13 residues. The CDR3 bases are TGCGCCAGCAGCTCCACAGGGCCCTACGAGCAGTACTTC. This encodes CASSSTGPYEQYF.

The CDR3 sequence: CASSAGGSIKETQYF. As DNA, the CDR3 is TGTGCCAGCAGTGCGGGGGGCAGTATCAAGGAGACCCAGTACTTC. V and J are TRBV28 and TRBJ2-5, with 8 positions matching TRBD2. This CDR3 contains 15 residues. Trimming took 5 bases from V and 5 from J; bases not matched to a gene: 10. Germline V gene lookup returns CDR1 MDHEN and CDR2 SYDVKM.

This chain uses TRBV4-1 with TRBJ1-5; D is unresolved. The CDR3 is 14 amino acids. Trimming shortened V by 0 bases and J by 5 bases, and 8 bases separated the two germline ends. Germline CDR1 is MGHRA and CDR2 is YSYEKL. CDR3 in amino acids: CASSQEKWHQPQHF. CDR3 in DNA: TGCGCCAGCAGCCAAGAGAAATGGCATCAGCCCCAGCATTTT.

V usage is TRBV29-1 and J usage is TRBJ2-3, with 11 bases aligning to TRBD2. Germline CDR1 reads SQVTM; CDR2 reads ANQGSEA. The CDR3 totals 16 residues. After removal of 5 bases from V and 5 bases from J, the junction contained 12 bases not matched to a gene. This CDR3 is CSVLPLAGGQGDTQYF. The CDR3 nucleotides read TGCAGCGTTTTGCCTTTAGCGGGAGGGCAGGGAGATACGCAGTATTTT.

This sequence joins TRBV3-1 (or the pseudogene TRBV3-2) and TRBJ1-1; 7 bases agree with TRBD1. Germline loops: CDR1 LGHDT, CDR2 YNNKEL (reference sequence). The CDR3 is 13 amino acids. After removal of 8 bases from V and 0 bases from J, the junction contained 3 bases not matched to a gene. In DNA, the CDR3 is TGTGCCAGCGGGGACAGAGTGAACACTGAAGCTTTCTTT. Translated, it gives CASGDRVNTEAFF.

The gene calls are TRBV2 and TRBJ1-1; TRBD1 might be the D (5 bases). The CDR3 has 13 amino acids. V dropped 4 bases and J dropped 3 bases, with 9 bases sitting between them. Germline lookup yields CDR1 SNHLY and CDR2 FYNNEI. CDR3 sequence (DNA): TGTGCCAGCAGTGTCCAGGGTTACACTGAAGCTTTCTTT. Its protein product is CASSVQGYTEAFF.

This chain links TRBV7-2 with TRBJ1-3; D gene uncertain. The V gene's germline CDR1 is SGHTA and CDR2 FQGNSA. Between the trimmed V and J ends, which lost 6 bases and 0 bases, there was a span of 9 bases. The CDR3 is 14 residues long. CDR3: CASRPGDSGNTIYF. CDR3 coding DNA: TGTGCCAGCAGGCCCGGGGACTCTGGAAACACCATATATTTT.

The V call is TRBV6-4, the J call TRBJ2-6; D ambiguous. The germline gives CDR1 MRHNA, CDR2 SNTAGT. Trimming removed 6 bases from V and 0 bases from J, with 15 bases in between. This CDR3 has 17 amino acids. This chain's CDR3 is CASSEHGFYSGANVLTF. The CDR3 DNA reads TGTGCCAGCAGCGAACATGGTTTTTACTCTGGGGCCAACGTCCTGACTTTC.

The genes are TRBV25-1 and TRBJ2-7, with 11 nucleotides matching TRBD2. The CDR3 length is 16 residues. Germline CDR1 and CDR2: MGHDK and SYGVNS. Unmatched junction bases numbered 7, after V lost 2 bases and J lost 4 bases. The DNA of the CDR3 is TGTGCCAGCAGTGAAGTGGCTAGCGGGAGGTTATACGAGCAGTACTTC. Its protein product is CASSEVASGRLYEQYF.

A few counts support this clone. This sequence joins TRBV19 and TRBJ2-7; 8 bases map to TRBD2. The germline V gene encodes CDR1 LNHDA and CDR2 SQIVND (reference sequence). V was clipped by 9 bases and J by 6 bases; unmatched bases: 13. The CDR3 spans 14 residues. CDR3 region: CASSRGVRGAEQYF. The CDR3 DNA reads TGTGCCAGCTCGCGGGGGGTTCGAGGGGCCGAGCAGTACTTC.

CDR3 in DNA: TGTGCCAGCAGCTTGTGGGGGGGCGGCACAGATACGCAGTATTTT. Protein product: CASSLWGGGTDTQYF. The J gene is TRBJ2-3, the V gene TRBV5-4, with TRBD2 as a possible D gene (7 bases). V was trimmed by 1 base and J by 1 base, leaving 10 bases between them. The CDR3 is 15 amino acids. Germline V gene data show CDR1 as SGHNT and CDR2 as YYREEE (reference sequence).

The CDR3: CASSEPGQPQHF. DNA for the CDR3: TGCGCCAGCAGTGAGCCAGGTCAGCCCCAGCATTTT. This chain connects TRBV10-1 to TRBJ1-5; D unresolved. Germline values: CDR1 WNHNN, CDR2 SYGVQD (reference sequence). The CDR3 length is 12 residues. V lost 2 bases and J lost 6, with 5 bases in between.

V gene TRBV2 combines with J gene TRBJ2-5; D gene unclear. Germline V gene sequence: CDR1 SNHLY, CDR2 FYNNEI. Trimming shortened V by 2 bases and J by 1 base, and 17 bases separated the two germline ends. The CDR3 totals 17 residues. CDR3 sequence (DNA): TGTGCCAGCAGTGAATCATCGGGTTGGAGAGGCCAAGAGACCCAGTACTTC. Protein product: CASSESSGWRGQETQYF.

V is TRBV11-3 and J is TRBJ1-2; 10 bases match TRBD1. Germline trimming cut 5 bases from V and 0 bases from J; bases unmatched to any gene: 12. Germline V gene data show CDR1 as SGHNT and CDR2 as YENEEA. The CDR3 runs to 18 residues. The CDR3 loop reads CASSPTGTGVPSNYGYTF. The DNA of the CDR3 is TGTGCCAGCAGCCCCACCGGGACAGGGGTCCCCTCTAACTATGGCTACACCTTC. The full variable domain, rest sourced from reference TRBV11-3 and TRBJ1-2, is EAGVVQSPRYKIIEKKQPVAFWCNPISGHNTLYWYLQNLGQGPELLIRYENEEAVDDSQLPKDRFSAERLKGVDSTLKIQPAELGDSAVYLCASSPTGTGVPSNYGYTFGSGTRLTVV.

The rearrangement links TRBV10-3 to TRBJ2-7; tentative D call: TRBD1 (7 bases). The germline CDR1 and CDR2 sequences are ENHRY and SYGVKD. Between the trimmed V and J ends, which lost 2 bases and 4 bases, there was a span of 12 bases. This CDR3 is 14 amino acids long. Here the CDR3 reads CAISERQGLYEQYF. CDR3 nucleotide sequence: TGTGCCATCAGTGAGCGACAGGGACTTTACGAGCAGTACTTC.